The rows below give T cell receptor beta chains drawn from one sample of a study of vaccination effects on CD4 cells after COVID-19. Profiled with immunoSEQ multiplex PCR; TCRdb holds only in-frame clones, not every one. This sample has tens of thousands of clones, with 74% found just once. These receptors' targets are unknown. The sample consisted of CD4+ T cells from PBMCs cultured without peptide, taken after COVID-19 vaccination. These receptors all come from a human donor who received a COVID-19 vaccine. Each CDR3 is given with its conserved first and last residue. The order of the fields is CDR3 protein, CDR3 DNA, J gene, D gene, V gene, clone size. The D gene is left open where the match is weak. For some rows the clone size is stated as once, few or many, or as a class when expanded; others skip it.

CASSRRGSDTEAFF,TGTGCCAGCAGTCGCAGGGGTTCGGACACTGAAGCTTTCTTT,TRBJ1-1,-,TRBV7-8,-
CASSLTGKNSPLHF,TGTGCCAGCAGCTTAACAGGGAAAAATTCACCCCTCCACTTT,TRBJ1-6,-,TRBV7-3,-
CASRFEGQGDAEAFF,TGTGCCAGCAGATTCGAGGGGCAGGGGGATGCTGAAGCTTTCTTT,TRBJ1-1,TRBD1,TRBV3-1/TRBV3-2,-
CASGLTGGNTEAFF,TGTGCTAGTGGTTTGACAGGGGGCAACACTGAAGCTTTCTTT,TRBJ1-1,TRBD1,TRBV12-5,few
CASSYGGLSTDTQYF,TGTGCCAGCAGTTACGGGGGCCTTAGCACAGATACGCAGTATTTT,TRBJ2-3,-,TRBV28,few
CASSESGAGGYTF,TGCGCCAGCAGTGAGTCAGGGGCCGGCGGCTACACCTTC,TRBJ1-2,-,TRBV10-2,-
CASSLAVRDRGYTF,TGCGCCAGCAGCTTGGCGGTGAGGGACCGTGGCTACACCTTC,TRBJ1-2,-,TRBV5-1,-
CASSLAPERPQHF,TGCGCCAGCAGCTTGGCACCAGAAAGGCCCCAGCATTTT,TRBJ1-5,-,TRBV5-1,few
CASSVGRADTQYF,TGTGCCAGCAGTGTTGGGAGGGCGGATACGCAGTATTTT,TRBJ2-3,TRBD2,TRBV6-4,-
CASSNPGGGNNIQYF,TGTGCCAGTAGTAACCCGGGGGGGGGCAATAACATTCAGTACTTC,TRBJ2-4,TRBD2,TRBV19,once
CASSHTDRVNQPQHF,TGTGCCAGCAGTCATACGGACAGGGTCAATCAGCCCCAGCATTTT,TRBJ1-5,TRBD1,TRBV6-1,few
CASSPTSGGWTDTQYF,TGCGCCAGCAGCCCTACTAGCGGGGGGTGGACAGATACGCAGTATTTT,TRBJ2-3,TRBD2,TRBV5-1,-
CASRRGGNQPQHF,TGTGCCAGCAGGCGAGGAGGCAATCAGCCCCAGCATTTT,TRBJ1-5,-,TRBV12-3/TRBV12-4,few
CASSLAGAGTEAFF,TGTGCCAGCAGCTTAGCGGGGGCCGGCACTGAAGCTTTCTTT,TRBJ1-1,-,TRBV7-2,-
CASSARSTGEETQYF,TGCGCCAGCAGCGCCCGCTCCACAGGGGAAGAGACCCAGTACTTC,TRBJ2-5,TRBD1,TRBV5-1,-
CASSLGQRTYGYTF,TGTGCCAGCAGTTTGGGACAGCGGACCTATGGCTACACCTTC,TRBJ1-2,TRBD1,TRBV28,-
CASSQEGAGYGYTF,TGCGCCAGCAGCCAAGAAGGGGCGGGGTATGGCTACACCTTC,TRBJ1-2,-,TRBV4-1,-
CASHRGRNSEAFF,TGTGCCAGCCACAGGGGAAGGAACTCTGAAGCTTTCTTT,TRBJ1-1,TRBD1,TRBV19,few
CASRRQTQETQYF,TGTGCCAGCAGACGACAGACTCAAGAGACCCAGTACTTC,TRBJ2-5,-,TRBV6-5,-
CATSDAGTANEKLFF,TGTGCCACCAGTGATGCCGGGACAGCGAATGAAAAACTGTTTTTT,TRBJ1-4,TRBD1,TRBV24-1,-
CASSPLSGTGRSGANVLTF,TGTGCCAGCTCACCACTCTCCGGGACAGGGCGCAGCGGGGCCAACGTCCTGACTTTC,TRBJ2-6,TRBD1,TRBV18,-
CASSSWTGFNEKLFF,TGTGCCAGCAGCTCCTGGACAGGGTTTAATGAAAAACTGTTTTTT,TRBJ1-4,TRBD1,TRBV5-8,-
CASMRDRAYNEQFF,TGTGCCAGTATGAGGGACAGGGCCTACAATGAGCAGTTCTTC,TRBJ2-1,TRBD1,TRBV19,-
CASSQEPGRETQYF,TGCGCCAGCAGCCAAGAACCGGGACGAGAGACCCAGTACTTC,TRBJ2-5,-,TRBV4-1,once
CASSLGQGSIINYGYTF,TGTGCCAGCAGCCTAGGACAGGGGAGTATAATTAACTATGGCTACACCTTC,TRBJ1-2,TRBD1,TRBV11-2,few
CASSDRPTGQETQYF,TGCGCCAGCAGCGACCGACCGACAGGACAAGAGACCCAGTACTTC,TRBJ2-5,-,TRBV4-1,-
CASSGTGWGTEAFF,TGTGCCAGCAGCGGGACAGGGTGGGGTACTGAAGCTTTCTTT,TRBJ1-1,TRBD1,TRBV9,-
CASSRLPGTVTDTQYF,TGCGCCAGCAGCCGGCTGCCGGGGACAGTTACAGATACGCAGTATTTT,TRBJ2-3,TRBD1,TRBV4-1,few
CASSWGVNTGELFF,TGTGCCAGCAGCTGGGGGGTGAACACCGGGGAGCTGTTTTTT,TRBJ2-2,-,TRBV5-4,-
CATSGPLATEAFF,TGTGCCACCAGCGGGCCGTTGGCCACTGAAGCTTTCTTT,TRBJ1-1,-,TRBV15,-
CASSGAPGTQYF,TGTGCCAGCTCCGGGGCCCCGGGGACCCAGTACTTC,TRBJ2-5,-,TRBV12-3/TRBV12-4,-
CATPPDRNTEAFF,TGTGCCACCCCACCGGATAGAAACACTGAAGCTTTCTTT,TRBJ1-1,-,TRBV2,-
CATSTPSGGSTDTQYF,TGTGCCACCAGCACGCCCAGCGGGGGTAGCACAGATACGCAGTATTTT,TRBJ2-3,TRBD2,TRBV24-1,-
CASSSTGRTGELFF,TGTGCCAGCAGCTCTACAGGGCGTACCGGGGAGCTGTTTTTT,TRBJ2-2,-,TRBV7-3,-
CASREQETQYF,TGTGCCAGCAGGGAACAAGAGACCCAGTACTTC,TRBJ2-5,-,TRBV27,-
CASSWGAGTMNTEAFF,TGTGCCAGCAGCTGGGGGGCCGGGACCATGAACACTGAAGCTTTCTTT,TRBJ1-1,-,TRBV5-6,-
CASNRGEQPQHF,TGTGCCAGCAATAGGGGGGAACAGCCCCAGCATTTT,TRBJ1-5,-,TRBV7-9,few
CASSRNRESTGELFF,TGTGCCAGCAGCAGGAACAGGGAATCCACCGGGGAGCTGTTTTTT,TRBJ2-2,-,TRBV3-1/TRBV3-2,few
CASRGRDRVTGELFF,TGTGCCAGCCGCGGGCGGGACAGGGTCACCGGGGAGCTGTTTTTT,TRBJ2-2,TRBD1,TRBV2,-
CASSQGLGMRGGGEQFF,TGCGCCAGCAGCCAAGGGTTAGGGATGCGGGGTGGAGGGGAGCAGTTCTTC,TRBJ2-1,-,TRBV4-1,-
CASSQDPGKGEKLFF,TGCGCCAGCAGCCAAGATCCCGGAAAGGGAGAAAAACTGTTTTTT,TRBJ1-4,-,TRBV4-1,few
CASSKTGVYSTDTQYF,TGTGCCAGCAGCAAAACAGGGGTCTATAGCACAGATACGCAGTATTTT,TRBJ2-3,TRBD1,TRBV9,-
CASSQQGTEAFF,TGCGCCAGCAGCCAACAGGGGACTGAAGCTTTCTTT,TRBJ1-1,-,TRBV4-1,few
CASSFSWGNEETQYF,TGTGCCAGCAGCTTTTCTTGGGGAAATGAAGAGACCCAGTACTTC,TRBJ2-5,-,TRBV5-4,once
CASSNLPGLTDTQYF,TGCGCCAGCAGCAACCTACCGGGACTCACAGATACGCAGTATTTT,TRBJ2-3,-,TRBV5-1,-
CAISEQGEGELFF,TGTGCCATCAGTGAACAGGGGGAGGGGGAGCTGTTTTTT,TRBJ2-2,TRBD1,TRBV10-3,-